These 32 T cell receptor beta chains originate from one sample sequenced in a study of OX40 agonist ivuxolimab in advanced cancers. Assay: immunoSEQ multiplex PCR; the TCRdb copy retains only in-frame clones and omits some. Of about 23,000 clones detected, 65% to 80% appear once; the ten largest clones hold more than 15%. The starting material was CD4+ or CD8+ T cells sorted from blood, obtained in a trial of the OX40 agonist ivuxolimab. These receptors came from an adult with an advanced solid tumor such as melanoma, head and neck, liver or kidney cancer.

This clone was found a few times. V is TRBV19 and J is TRBJ1-4; D is uncertain. The CDR3 has 14 amino acids. The V and J ends lost 3 bases and 7 bases respectively, with 12 bases between them. Germline V CDR1 and CDR2: LNHDA, SQIVND (reference sequence). For the CDR3, the DNA is TGTGCCAGTAGTATTGTCCCCGGAGGTGAAAAACTGTTTTTT. It codes for CASSIVPGGEKLFF.

In the case of this clone: This sample includes further DNA sequences coding for the same CDR3. The J gene is TRBJ2-7, the V gene TRBV9; TRBD2 aligns across 7 bases. CDR3 length: 15 amino acids. In germline, CDR1 is SGDLS, CDR2 YYNGEE. V shed 0 bases, J shed 2 bases, and the junction held 5 bases outside the gene matches. The CDR3 DNA reads as TGTGCCAGCAGCGTAGAGGGACTACCACCCTACGAGCAGTACTTC. It codes for CASSVEGLPPYEQYF.

J is TRBJ2-2 and V is TRBV19, with 8 bases lining up with TRBD1. Per the germline V gene, CDR1 is LNHDA and CDR2 is SQIVND (reference sequence). The CDR3 runs to 14 residues. V dropped 5 bases and J dropped 7; count of bases not matched to a gene: 6. The CDR3 reads CASSFPGGDGELFF. For the CDR3, the DNA is TGTGCCAGTAGTTTTCCAGGGGGCGACGGGGAGCTGTTTTTT.

The V gene is TRBV4-2, the J gene TRBJ1-5; D gene unclear. Trimming pared 4 bases from V and 7 bases from J, leaving 11 bases between. The germline CDR1 and CDR2 sequences are LGHNA and YNFKEQ. The length of the CDR3 is 13 residues. The CDR3 region is CASSLRVGQPQHF. CDR3 sequence (DNA): TGTGCCAGCAGCCTGCGGGTGGGGCAGCCCCAGCATTTT.

The rearrangement joins TRBV2 to TRBJ2-5; D might be TRBD1 (5 bases). The DNA end favors TRBJ2-7, so the J call may be wrong. The CDR3 loop spans 15 amino acids. CDR1 and CDR2 from the germline V gene are SNHLY and FYNNEI. CDR3 nucleotides: TGTGCCAGCAGCATTGAACAGGACCGAGTCTACGAGCAGTACTTC. Translation gives CASSIEQDRVYEQYF.

The chain employs TRBV30 and TRBJ1-1, with D unresolved. CDR1 and CDR2 (germline): GTSNPN, SVGIG (reference sequence). Trimming stripped 0 bases from V and 4 bases from J, with 12 bases between. The CDR3 has 14 residues. The CDR3 is CAWSVAPEGTEAFF. For the CDR3, the DNA is TGTGCCTGGAGTGTAGCCCCCGAGGGCACTGAAGCTTTCTTT.

The V call is TRBV11-3, the J call TRBJ1-2; D is unclear. V was pared by 1 base and J by 4 bases, with 13 bases between. Germline-derived CDR1 and CDR2 are SGHNT and YENEEA. The CDR3 totals 15 residues. CDR3: CASSLAGMGIYGYTF. Written as DNA, the CDR3 is TGTGCCAGCAGCTTAGCGGGTATGGGTATCTATGGCTACACCTTC.

This chain uses TRBV7-9 with TRBJ1-4, with a tentative D call TRBD1 (5 bases). CDR1 SEHNR and CDR2 FQNEAQ come from the germline V gene (reference sequence). This CDR3 comprises 14 residues. V lost 1 base and J lost 7, with 10 bases in between. The CDR3 region is CASSLGGFGEKLFF. The CDR3 coding sequence is TGTGCCAGCAGCTTAGGGGGCTTCGGTGAAAAACTGTTTTTT.

This sequence joins TRBV7-2 and TRBJ1-1, with D perhaps matching TRBD1 (5 bases). V was trimmed by 1 base and J by 2 bases, leaving 11 bases between them. This CDR3 has 15 residues. Germline V gene sequence: CDR1 SGHTA, CDR2 FQGNSA. The CDR3 DNA reads TGTGCCAGCAGCTTAGTGGGGGGTCAAAACACTGAAGCTTTCTTT. This codes for CASSLVGGQNTEAFF.

The rearrangement links TRBV7-7 to TRBJ2-3; no definite D call. V was shortened by 5 bases and J by 5 bases, with 11 bases between the two germline ends. Germline V gives CDR1 SSHAT, CDR2 FNYEAQ (reference sequence). The CDR3 runs to 13 residues. As DNA, the CDR3 is TGTGCCAGCAGCCAAAATAGAAGAGATACGCAGTATTTT. Its protein product is CASSQNRRDTQYF. The complete variable domain, with remaining parts taken from reference TRBV7-7 and TRBJ2-3, reads GAGVSQSPRYKVTKRGQDVTLRCDPISSHATLYWYQQALGQGPEFLTYFNYEAQPDKSGLPSDRFSAERPEGSISTLTIQRTEQRDSAMYRCASSQNRRDTQYFGPGTRLTVL.

This chain links TRBV7-3 with TRBJ2-7, with TRBD2 matching 7 bases. The CDR3 totals 14 residues. Germline loops: CDR1 SGHTA, CDR2 FQGTGA. V trimming: 2 bases; J trimming: 6 bases; junction bases outside the gene matches: 7. The CDR3 DNA follows: TGTGCCAGCAGCTTATCGACTAGCTGGAGCGAGCAGTACTTC. Its protein is CASSLSTSWSEQYF.

The table lists this clone with a count of one. For the CDR3, the DNA is TGTGCCAGCTTCCGGGAAACGGGACAGAGATTCTACGAGCAGTACTTC. This sequence encodes CASFRETGQRFYEQYF. J is TRBJ2-7 and V is TRBV5-6, with 7 positions matching TRBD1. Germline V gene sequence: CDR1 SGHDT, CDR2 YYEEEE. The CDR3 loop spans 16 amino acids. The junction had 16 bases not matched to a gene; V was cut back by 7 bases and J by 3 bases.

The chain uses TRBV2 and TRBJ2-1, with D tentatively TRBD1 or TRBD2 (5 bases each). The CDR3 contains 15 residues. Trimming cost V 7 bases and J 6 bases, with 19 bases left between them. Germline V CDR1 and CDR2: SNHLY, FYNNEI. The CDR3 nucleotides are TGTGCCAGCAACGACCGGGACGCAAGGGTCAATGAGCAGTTCTTC. It is translated as CASNDRDARVNEQFF.

The V gene is TRBV25-1, the J gene TRBJ2-2; the match to TRBD1 covers 9 bases. The V gene's germline CDR1 is MGHDK and CDR2 SYGVNS. The CDR3 has 17 residues. Unmatched junction bases numbered 9, after V lost 2 bases and J lost 5 bases. CDR3 nucleotide sequence: TGTGCCAGCAGTGAACCGGGGACGACAGGGGGGACCGGGGAGCTGTTTTTT. This sequence encodes CASSEPGTTGGTGELFF.

CDR3 loop: CASSSGRGAYEQYF. CDR3 bases: TGTGCCAGCAGCTCAGGTAGGGGAGCCTACGAGCAGTACTTC. The chain combines TRBV11-2 with TRBJ2-7; D tentatively fits TRBD1 or TRBD2 (5 bases each). The CDR3 spans 14 residues. Trimming removed 4 bases from V and 2 bases from J, with 12 bases in between. The germline V gene has CDR1 SGHAT and CDR2 FQNNGV.

This chain connects TRBV19 to TRBJ1-2; D is ambiguous. Trimming took 5 bases from V and 0 from J, leaving 19 bases between them. The CDR3 covers 17 residues. The V gene's germline CDR1 is LNHDA and CDR2 SQIVND (reference sequence). CDR3 sequence (DNA): TGTGCCAGTAGTGACCCTACCGTCCCGAAAGCTAACTATGGCTACACCTTC. Its protein is CASSDPTVPKANYGYTF.

This clone is classed as medium-sized (0.01 to 0.1%). V and J are TRBV5-4 and TRBJ2-3; the D is unclear. There are 12 residues in the CDR3. Trimming left V 0 bases short and J 4 bases short, with 3 bases between. Germline CDR1 reads SGHNT; CDR2 reads YYREEE (reference sequence). Here the CDR3 DNA reads TGTGCCAGCAGCTTGGTATCAGATACGCAGTATTTT. Its translation is CASSLVSDTQYF.

The chain carries TRBV19 and TRBJ2-3, with 14 positions matching TRBD2. The CDR3 contains 17 residues. Germline values: CDR1 LNHDA, CDR2 SQIVND (reference sequence). Trimming cost V 5 bases and J 1 base; bases outside gene matches: 5. CDR3 protein: CASSSGTSGGGTDTQYF. For the CDR3, the DNA is TGTGCCAGTAGTTCCGGGACTAGCGGGGGTGGCACAGATACGCAGTATTTT.

This sequence joins TRBV9 and TRBJ2-1, with a tentative D call TRBD2 (6 bases). The V and J ends lost 4 bases and 2 bases respectively, with 16 bases between them. The CDR3 is 16 residues long. Germline V gene data show CDR1 as SGDLS and CDR2 as YYNGEE. This chain's CDR3 is CASSPPGGTAYNEQFF. The CDR3 nucleotides read TGTGCCAGCAGCCCACCCGGCGGGACCGCCTACAATGAGCAGTTCTTC.

The chain couples TRBV30 to TRBJ2-7; 8 positions agree with TRBD1. V trimming: 7 bases; J trimming: 2 bases; junction bases outside the gene matches: 10. Germline V gene lookup returns CDR1 GTSNPN and CDR2 SVGIG (reference sequence). CDR3 length: 14 residues. This CDR3 is CASNKDRATYEQYF. CDR3 DNA sequence: TGTGCCTCTAACAAGGACAGGGCCACCTACGAGCAGTACTTC.

This clone was observed a few times. J is TRBJ2-3 and V is TRBV9; D is undetermined. Germline values: CDR1 SGDLS, CDR2 YYNGEE. The CDR3 covers 14 residues. Trimming took 1 base from V and 5 from J, leaving 11 bases between them. CDR3 amino acids: CASSVWGSEDTQYF. CDR3 bases: TGTGCCAGCAGCGTATGGGGTTCCGAAGATACGCAGTATTTT.

The chain recombines TRBV5-6 with TRBJ2-5; D could derive from TRBD1 or TRBD2 (6 bases each). This CDR3 contains 18 residues. The V end was cut by 3 bases, the J end by 1 base, with 22 bases between. Per germline, CDR1 SGHDT and CDR2 YYEEEE. The CDR3 protein is CASSSIKSGGDPQETQYF. As DNA, the CDR3 is TGTGCCAGCAGCTCGATTAAATCCGGGGGCGACCCCCAAGAGACCCAGTACTTC. The whole variable domain, filled in from reference TRBV5-6 and TRBJ2-5, reads DAGVTQSPTHLIKTRGQQVTLRCSPKSGHDTVSWYQQALGQGPQFIFQYYEEEERQRGNFPDRFSGHQFPNYSSELNVNALLLGDSALYLCASSSIKSGGDPQETQYFGPGTRLLVL.

The chain combines TRBV30 with TRBJ2-5; 14 bases are a match to TRBD2. Losses at the gene ends were 1 base for V and 5 bases for J; bases not matched to a gene: 15. The germline gives CDR1 GTSNPN, CDR2 SVGIG (reference sequence). The CDR3 length is 19 residues. The DNA of the CDR3 is TGTGCCTGGAGTGAGCCCGAGTTGACTAGCGGGGGGGCCGGTGAGACCCAGTACTTC. Amino acid sequence: CAWSEPELTSGGAGETQYF.

V gene TRBV2 combines with J gene TRBJ2-5; a possible D gene is TRBD2 (7 bases). Germline CDR1 reads SNHLY; CDR2 reads FYNNEI. The CDR3 runs 15 residues. The germline V and J ends were trimmed by 1 base and 5 bases, with 14 bases remaining between them. Here the CDR3 DNA reads TGTGCCAGCAGTGAAGGCGGGGGCACGCTCGAGACCCAGTACTTC. It specifies CASSEGGGTLETQYF. Full variable domain (missing parts from reference TRBV2 and TRBJ2-5): EPEVTQTPSHQVTQMGQEVILRCVPISNHLYFYWYRQILGQKVEFLVSFYNNEISEKSEIFDDQFSVERPDGSNFTLKIRSTKLEDSAMYFCASSEGGGTLETQYFGPGTRLLVL.

The chain links TRBV4-3 to TRBJ2-5, with D possibly called TRBD1 or TRBD2 (7 bases each). Trimming left V 9 bases short and J 2 bases short, with 22 bases between. Germline V gives CDR1 LGHNA, CDR2 YSLEER. The CDR3 has 16 amino acids. This CDR3 is CASGEGANGPQETQYF. The CDR3 DNA is TGCGCCAGTGGGGAGGGGGCTAACGGACCACAAGAGACCCAGTACTTC.

The rearrangement links TRBV6-5 to TRBJ2-7; D call uncertain. This CDR3 contains 13 residues. V shed 3 bases and J shed 4 bases, with 10 bases lying between them. Germline values: CDR1 MNHEY, CDR2 SVGAGI. CDR3 amino acids: CASSYNYGYEQYF. The CDR3 nucleotides are TGTGCCAGCAGTTATAACTACGGTTACGAGCAGTACTTC.

The V gene is TRBV19, the J gene TRBJ1-2; 11 bases are shared with TRBD1. V was clipped by 3 bases and J by 3 bases; unmatched bases: 9. CDR1 LNHDA and CDR2 SQIVND come from the germline V gene (reference sequence). The CDR3 is made up of 17 amino acids. CDR3 nucleotide sequence: TGTGCCAGTAGTATGGAAGGACAGGGGGCCACCTACTATGGCTACACCTTC. Amino acids: CASSMEGQGATYYGYTF. Filled out from reference TRBV19 and TRBJ1-2, the complete variable domain reads DGGITQSPKYLFRKEGQNVTLSCEQNLNHDAMYWYRQDPGQGLRLIYYSQIVNDFQKGDIAEGYSVSREKKESFPLTVTSAQKNPTAFYLCASSMEGQGATYYGYTFGSGTRLTVV.

Comments on this clone: Different DNA sequences within this sample yield the same CDR3. This chain links TRBV14 with TRBJ1-6; D remains unclear. CDR1 SGHDN and CDR2 FVKESK come from the germline V gene. V lost 0 bases and J 3 bases, leaving 6 bases between the germline ends. This CDR3 spans 15 amino acids. The CDR3 here is CASSQEAFYNSPLHF. The CDR3 DNA is TGTGCCAGCAGCCAAGAGGCCTTCTATAATTCACCCCTCCACTTT.

The chain has TRBV5-6 and TRBJ1-5, with 9 bases matching TRBD1. V shed 4 bases, J shed 4 bases, and the junction held 6 bases outside the gene matches. The CDR3 length is 15 residues. Germline-derived CDR1 and CDR2 are SGHDT and YYEEEE. In DNA form, the CDR3 reads TGTGCCAGCAGCGGGGGACAGGGTAGGAATCAGCCCCAGCATTTT. Its protein is CASSGGQGRNQPQHF.

This chain connects TRBV7-8 to TRBJ2-7, with D unclear. The V end was cut by 1 base, the J end by 3 bases, with 13 bases between. Germline assignment: CDR1 SGHVS and CDR2 FQNEAQ. The CDR3 contains 15 residues. CDR3 loop: CASSLEVARSYEQYF. Written as DNA, the CDR3 is TGTGCCAGCAGCTTAGAGGTTGCCCGGAGCTACGAGCAGTACTTC.

This sequence joins TRBV19 and TRBJ2-1; TRBD2 might be the D (6 bases). V was clipped by 5 bases and J by 0 bases, with 11 bases between them. This CDR3 is 15 amino acids long. Germline values: CDR1 LNHDA, CDR2 SQIVND (reference sequence). CDR3 amino acids: CASSSGRDSYNEQFF. The CDR3 nucleotides are TGTGCCAGTAGTTCGGGGCGGGACTCCTACAATGAGCAGTTCTTC. The whole variable domain, remainder taken from reference TRBV19 and TRBJ2-1, is DGGITQSPKYLFRKEGQNVTLSCEQNLNHDAMYWYRQDPGQGLRLIYYSQIVNDFQKGDIAEGYSVSREKKESFPLTVTSAQKNPTAFYLCASSSGRDSYNEQFFGPGTRLTVL.

The chain uses TRBV7-2 and TRBJ2-1; TRBD1 might be the D (5 bases). Looked up from germline, CDR1 is SGHTA and CDR2 is FQGNSA. V was clipped by 1 base and J by 6 bases, with 19 bases between them. The CDR3 totals 17 residues. The CDR3 spells CASSLDLWAGLSNEQFF. The CDR3 DNA reads as TGTGCCAGCAGCTTAGATCTGTGGGCAGGGCTGAGCAATGAGCAGTTCTTC.